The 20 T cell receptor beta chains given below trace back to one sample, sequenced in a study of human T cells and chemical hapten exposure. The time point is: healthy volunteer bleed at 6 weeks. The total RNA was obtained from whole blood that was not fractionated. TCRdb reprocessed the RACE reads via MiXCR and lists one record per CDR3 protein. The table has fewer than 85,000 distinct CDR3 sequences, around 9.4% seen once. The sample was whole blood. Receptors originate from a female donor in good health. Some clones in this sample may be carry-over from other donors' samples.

CDR3 in DNA: TGTGCCAGCAGCCAAGATCGGGGGGGGCTCGATGAGCAGTTCTTC. Translation gives CASSQDRGGLDEQFF. This rearrangement joins TRBV4-2 to TRBJ2-1; 8 positions match TRBD2. The length of the CDR3 is 15 residues. Germline values: CDR1 LGHNA, CDR2 YNFKEQ. The V segment lost 0 bases and the J segment 8 bases; nucleotides outside the gene matches: 6.

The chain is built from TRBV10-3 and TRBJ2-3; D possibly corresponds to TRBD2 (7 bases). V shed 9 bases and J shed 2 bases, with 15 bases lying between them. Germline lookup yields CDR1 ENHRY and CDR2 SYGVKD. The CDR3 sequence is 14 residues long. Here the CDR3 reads CAMGGGPTTDTQYF. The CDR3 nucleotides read TGTGCCATGGGGGGGGGGCCCACCACAGATACGCAGTATTTT.

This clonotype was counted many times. The CDR3 DNA reads as TGTGCCAGCAGCCAGGAGCGGGCGGAAGCCGGGGAGCTGTTTTTT. Translation gives CASSQERAEAGELFF. The chain couples TRBV6-5 to TRBJ2-2, with D possibly matching TRBD2 (6 bases). From germline, CDR1 is MNHEY and CDR2 SVGAGI. The CDR3 has 15 amino acids. The V and J ends lost 6 bases and 6 bases respectively, with 17 bases between them.

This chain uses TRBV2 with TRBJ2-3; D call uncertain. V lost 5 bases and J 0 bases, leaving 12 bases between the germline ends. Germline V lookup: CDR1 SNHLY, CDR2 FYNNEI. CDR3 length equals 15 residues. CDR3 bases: TGTGCCAGCAGTCTCACAGTTTCTAGCACAGATACGCAGTATTTT. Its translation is CASSLTVSSTDTQYF.

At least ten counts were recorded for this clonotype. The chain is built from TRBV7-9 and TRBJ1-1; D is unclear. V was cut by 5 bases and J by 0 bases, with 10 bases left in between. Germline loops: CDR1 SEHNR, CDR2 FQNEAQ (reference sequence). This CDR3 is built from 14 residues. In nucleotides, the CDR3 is TGTGCCAGCAGCAGGACGGCCTTGAACACTGAAGCTTTCTTT. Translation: CASSRTALNTEAFF.

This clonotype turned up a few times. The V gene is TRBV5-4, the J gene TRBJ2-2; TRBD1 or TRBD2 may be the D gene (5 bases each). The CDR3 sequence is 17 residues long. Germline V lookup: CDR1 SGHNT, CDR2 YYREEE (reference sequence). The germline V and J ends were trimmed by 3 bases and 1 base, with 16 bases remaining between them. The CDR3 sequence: CASSSAGTALNTGELFF. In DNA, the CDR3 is TGTGCCAGCAGCTCAGCCGGGACCGCCCTGAACACCGGGGAGCTGTTTTTT. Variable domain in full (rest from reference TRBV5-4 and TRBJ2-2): ETGVTQSPTHLIKTRGQQVTLRCSSQSGHNTVSWYQQALGQGPQFIFQYYREEENGRGNFPPRFSGLQFPNYSSELNVNALELDDSALYLCASSSAGTALNTGELFFGEGSRLTVL.

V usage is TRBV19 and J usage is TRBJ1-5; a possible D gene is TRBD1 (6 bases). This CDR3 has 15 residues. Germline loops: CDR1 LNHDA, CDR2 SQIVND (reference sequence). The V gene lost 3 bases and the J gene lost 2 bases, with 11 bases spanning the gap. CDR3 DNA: TGTGCCAGTAGTATCGGGGGCGTGGGCAATCAGCCCCAGCATTTT. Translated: CASSIGGVGNQPQHF. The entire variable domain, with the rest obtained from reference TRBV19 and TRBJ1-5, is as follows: DGGITQSPKYLFRKEGQNVTLSCEQNLNHDAMYWYRQDPGQGLRLIYYSQIVNDFQKGDIAEGYSVSREKKESFPLTVTSAQKNPTAFYLCASSIGGVGNQPQHFGDGTRLSIL.

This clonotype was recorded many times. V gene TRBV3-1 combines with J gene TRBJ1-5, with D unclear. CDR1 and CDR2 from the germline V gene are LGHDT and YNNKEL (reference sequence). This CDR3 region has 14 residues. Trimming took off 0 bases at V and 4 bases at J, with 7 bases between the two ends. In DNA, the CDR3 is TGTGCCAGCAGCCAAGAAGGATGGAATCAGCCCCAGCATTTT. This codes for CASSQEGWNQPQHF.

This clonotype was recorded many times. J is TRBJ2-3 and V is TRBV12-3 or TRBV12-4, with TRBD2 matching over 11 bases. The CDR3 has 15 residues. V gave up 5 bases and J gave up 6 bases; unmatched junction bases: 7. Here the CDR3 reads CASSPRLAGGDTQYF. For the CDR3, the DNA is TGTGCCAGCAGTCCTCGGCTAGCGGGGGGTGATACGCAGTATTTT.

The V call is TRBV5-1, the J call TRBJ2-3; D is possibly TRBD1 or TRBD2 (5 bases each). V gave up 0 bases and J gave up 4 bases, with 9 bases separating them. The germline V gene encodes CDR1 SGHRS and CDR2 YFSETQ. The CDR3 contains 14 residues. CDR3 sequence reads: CASSLAQGPDTQYF. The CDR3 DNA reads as TGCGCCAGCAGCTTGGCCCAGGGACCAGATACGCAGTATTTT.

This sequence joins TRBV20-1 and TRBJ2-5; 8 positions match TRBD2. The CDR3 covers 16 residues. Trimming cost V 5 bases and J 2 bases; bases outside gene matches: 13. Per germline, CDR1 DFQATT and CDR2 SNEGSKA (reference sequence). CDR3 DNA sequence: TGCAGTGCTTCACCCCCGGGGGGGGGGGGGCAAGAGACCCAGTACTTC. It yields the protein CSASPPGGGGQETQYF.

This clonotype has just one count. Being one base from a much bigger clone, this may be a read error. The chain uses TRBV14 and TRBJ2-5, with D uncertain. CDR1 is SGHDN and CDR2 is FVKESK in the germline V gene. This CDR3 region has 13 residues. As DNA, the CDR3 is TGTGCCGGCAGCCAGACCCGGATAACTCACCAGTACTTC. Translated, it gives CAGSQTRITHQYF.

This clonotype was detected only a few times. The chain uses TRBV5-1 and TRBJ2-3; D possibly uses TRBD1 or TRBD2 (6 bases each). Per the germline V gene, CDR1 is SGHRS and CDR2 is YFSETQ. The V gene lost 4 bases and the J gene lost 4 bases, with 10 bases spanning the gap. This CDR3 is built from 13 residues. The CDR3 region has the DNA TGCGCCAGCAGCGGGGGGCCTCCAGATACGCAGTATTTT. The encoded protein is CASSGGPPDTQYF.

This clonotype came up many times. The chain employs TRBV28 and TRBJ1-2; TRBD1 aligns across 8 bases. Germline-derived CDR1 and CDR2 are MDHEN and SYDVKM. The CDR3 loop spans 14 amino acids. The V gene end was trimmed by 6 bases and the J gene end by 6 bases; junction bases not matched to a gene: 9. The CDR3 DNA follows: TGTGCCAGCAGGCACCATCAGGGGGCGGATGGCTACACCTTC. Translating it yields CASRHHQGADGYTF.

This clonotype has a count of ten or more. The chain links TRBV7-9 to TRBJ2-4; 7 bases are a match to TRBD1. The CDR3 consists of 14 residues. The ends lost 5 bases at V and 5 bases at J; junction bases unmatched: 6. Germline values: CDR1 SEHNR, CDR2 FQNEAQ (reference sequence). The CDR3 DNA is TGTGCCAGCAGCCCCTGGGACAGTGAAAACATTCAGTACTTC. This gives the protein CASSPWDSENIQYF.

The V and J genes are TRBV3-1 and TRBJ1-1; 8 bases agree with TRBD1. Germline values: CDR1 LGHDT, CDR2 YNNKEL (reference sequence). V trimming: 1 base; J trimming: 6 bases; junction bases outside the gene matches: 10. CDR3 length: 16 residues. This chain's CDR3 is CASSQVPPPGQAEAFF. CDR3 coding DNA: TGTGCCAGCAGCCAAGTTCCGCCCCCGGGACAGGCTGAAGCTTTCTTT.

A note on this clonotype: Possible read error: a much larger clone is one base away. CDR3 sequence reads: CASSPLVGFTSYEQYF. In DNA, the CDR3 is TGTGCCAGCAGCCCGTTGGTCGGTTTTACGTCCTACGAGCAGTACTTC. This rearrangement joins TRBV28 to TRBJ2-7; no firm D call. The germline V gene encodes CDR1 MDHEN and CDR2 SYDVKM. V was shortened by 6 bases and J by 1 base, with 19 bases between the two germline ends. There are 16 residues in the CDR3. The full variable domain, its missing parts supplied by reference TRBV28 and TRBJ2-7, is DVKVTQSSRYLVKRTGEKVFLECVQDMDHENMFWYRQDPGLGLRLIYFSYDVKMKEKGDIPEGYSVSREKKERFSLILESASTNQTSMYLCASSPLVGFTSYEQYFGPGTRLTVT.

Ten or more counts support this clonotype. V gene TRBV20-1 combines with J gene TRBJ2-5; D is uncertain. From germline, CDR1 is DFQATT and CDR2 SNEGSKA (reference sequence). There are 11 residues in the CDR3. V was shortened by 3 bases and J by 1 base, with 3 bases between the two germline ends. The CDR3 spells CSASRQETQYF. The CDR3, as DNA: TGCAGTGCTAGCCGCCAAGAGACCCAGTACTTC.

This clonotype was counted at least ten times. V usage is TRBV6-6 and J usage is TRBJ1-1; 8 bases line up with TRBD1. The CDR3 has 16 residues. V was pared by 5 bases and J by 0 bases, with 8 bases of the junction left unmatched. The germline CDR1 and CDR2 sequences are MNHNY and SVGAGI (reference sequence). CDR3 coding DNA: TGTGCCAGCAGTCCAAGGACAGGGAACATGAACACTGAAGCTTTCTTT. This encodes CASSPRTGNMNTEAFF.

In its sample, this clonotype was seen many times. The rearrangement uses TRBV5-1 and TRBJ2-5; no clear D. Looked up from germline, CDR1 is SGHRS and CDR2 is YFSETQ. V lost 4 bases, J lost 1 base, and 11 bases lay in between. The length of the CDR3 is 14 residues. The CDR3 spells CASSPVSLQETQYF. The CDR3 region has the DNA TGCGCCAGCAGCCCCGTTTCCCTCCAAGAGACCCAGTACTTC.